This T cell receptor (beta chain) was observed in a study of blood T cells in healthy people across ages. Study observations and caveats: PBMCs that were unsorted prevented a conclusive naive versus antigen-experienced comparison. Long-lived donors exceeded aged donors in naive CD4+ cells and diversity.

With V trimmed by 3 bases and J by 6 bases, 8 bases remained unmatched. From germline, CDR1 is DFQATT and CDR2 SNEGSKA (reference sequence). This CDR3 comprises 14 residues. This clonotype was observed a few times. Antigen: not known. Primers used in a second PCR of roughly 6 to 11 cycles were a sample-barcoded 5' primer and a J-beta primer mix. The authors tagged each cDNA molecule using a template-switch adaptor with 12 random nucleotides. TCRdb used MiXCR to reprocess the 5' RACE reads, holding one entry per CDR3 protein. The table has some 1.5 million distinct CDR3 sequences, approximately 42% seen once. Per sample, at least 5 micrograms of total RNA were extracted.

The receptor's source is a woman aged 18-30 years in good health. Sequencing was carried out using blood. The rearrangement joins TRBV20-1 to TRBJ2-3, with TRBD2 matching over 8 bases. CDR3 coding DNA: TGCAGTGCTAGGCCCTTAGCGGGGTGGGATACGCAGTATTTT. It yields the protein CSARPLAGWDTQYF.